This T cell receptor (beta chain) emerged from a study of Ad26.COV2.S vaccination and SARS-CoV-2 variants (dated by TCRdb to the early 2020s). A note on the overall study: Donors in the vaccine arm were drawn from COV1001, a phase I-IIa trial of Ad26.COV2.S in healthy adults that was multicentre, randomized, double-blind and placebo-controlled. Ad26.COV2.S was given intramuscularly at 5x10^10 or 1x10^11 viral particles, as a single shot or as two shots 56 days apart. TCRbeta repertoire sequencing was used to assess the specificity and breadth of SARS-CoV-2-reactive T cell receptors after Ad26.COV2.S vaccination. The TCR-sequenced set comprised about 32 samples: approximately 19 Ad26.COV2.S vaccine recipients, 5 placebo recipients and 8 SARS-CoV-2 convalescent individuals. Participants in the trial were split at random into five groups of five each, receiving low-dose or high-dose Ad26.COV2.S once or twice, or else placebo on both occasions. Investigators remained blinded to trial group allocation during experiments and outcome assessment. General study outcomes and caveats: Compared with placebo recipients, Ad26.COV2.S recipients showed higher spike-specific TCR breadth (P = 0.0014). The study was not powered for comparison of responses between vaccine doses or regimens. Vaccine and placebo recipients had similar non-spike TCR breadth, a finding consistent with the vaccine containing only spike. Substantial breadth of spike-specific CD8+ and CD4+ T cell responses was reported after vaccination. The authors noted that the TCR breadth and depth analyses may have underestimated total T cell responses.

Cut back by 2 bases and 4 bases, the V and J ends lie 11 bases apart. The CDR3, from cysteine to phenylalanine, totals 14 residues. Of all the DNA, just the CDR3 is kept, 42 bases in frame from base 1. The germline V gene provides CDR1 SGHAT and CDR2 FQNNGV. The immunoSEQ Assay was used to sequence TCRbeta CDR3 regions. After extraction, genomic DNA underwent amplification by bias-controlled multiplex PCR, followed by high-throughput sequencing. Turning to the authors' computational methods: To quantify the absolute abundance of each unique TCRbeta CDR3 region, sequences were collapsed and filtered. T cell fraction was estimated by normalizing TCRbeta template counts to usable DNA, which was measured by amplifying reference genes present in all nucleated cells. Repertoire TCRs were annotated as SARS-CoV-2-specific by exact matching of V gene, CDR3 amino acid sequence and J gene to a known reactive TCR set. MIRA supplied the reference SARS-CoV-2 TCR set, which was filtered for enrichment in COVID-19-positive ImmuneCODE repertoires so that public or cross-reactive TCRs were removed. Using the MIRA antigens, annotated TCRs were further analysed by specific ORF or by position within an ORF. Depth was the summed frequency of annotated unique rearrangements, while breadth was defined as annotated unique rearrangements over total unique productive rearrangements. Group comparisons of TCR breadth used two-sided Wilcoxon rank-sum tests. The clones in this table, taken by TCRdb from immuneACCESS, are in-frame only. Not every clone is retained; where verified, under half of the shortfall comes from an unresolved V gene, and the cause of the rest is unknown. V and J calls and clone size are as listed in that table; D and trimming were resolved from the DNA. Recorded for this sample are some 350,000 clones; roughly 90% of them occurred a single time. The top ten clonotypes cover around 5.5% of the sample.

Comment on this clone: It lacks a known antigen. There are no base qualities to consult, and no much larger clone falls within one base.

The treatment or condition label of this sample denotes: around 19 received Ad26.COV2.S at low or high dose, single or two shots; about 5 received placebo; per-sample allocation not given. For vaccine and placebo recipients, repertoires were sequenced using samples collected on day 63 after the first injection. In Cohort 1b, some 25 adults aged 18-55 years were enrolled at a single site in Boston, USA, between 29 July and 7 August 2020. Ad26.COV2.S was a replication-incompetent adenovirus type 26 vector that expressed a prefusion-stabilized SARS-CoV-2 spike protein derived from the original Wuhan strain.

This receptor was identified in a person between 18 and 65 years old who received the Ad26.COV2.S COVID-19 vaccine or a placebo. The source was peripheral blood, collected in a trial of Ad26.COV2.S vaccine versus placebo. The chain is encoded by TRBV11-2 joined to TRBJ1-2, with the D gene call left open. The CDR3 region has the sequence CASSLNPAVYGYTF. DNA sequence: TGTGCCAGCAGCTTAAACCCGGCGGTCTATGGCTACACCTTC.